This T cell receptor beta chain derives from a study of blood T cell repertoires in COVID-19. Study background: Sites in the United States, Italy and Spain provided acute and convalescent COVID-19 samples.

Sequencing used immunoSEQ multiplex PCR; TCRdb keeps in-frame clones, though not all of them. The repertoire has 70,000 or so clones, 75% to 85% of them found once; the top ten carry roughly 5.7%. Germline assignment: CDR1 WNHNN and CDR2 SYGVQD (reference sequence). CDR3 size: 14 residues. Trimming removed 2 bases from V and 8 bases from J; junction bases left unmatched: 8. The gene calls are TRBV10-1 and TRBJ1-2; 7 bases align to TRBD1. This TCR derives from a woman aged 55-69 years with acute or convalescent COVID-19. Material: peripheral blood. CDR3 protein: CASSEGTELNGYTF. DNA for the CDR3: TGCGCCAGCAGTGAGGGGACAGAGCTTAACGGCTACACCTTC.